The 14 T cell receptor beta chains below all came from one sample that was sequenced in a study of cytomegalovirus exposure and HLA in healthy donors. 13 Jbeta primers and 60 Vbeta primers were used for the PCR. Using immunoSEQ multiplex PCR, the repertoire was profiled, and TCRdb retains in-frame clones only, with some absent. The sample records under 130,000 clones, more than 60% being singletons. The material sequenced was PBMCs. All receptors derive from a woman between 35 and 50 years old in good health and CMV-seropositive.

The chain carries TRBV28 and TRBJ1-4; D not resolved. Trimming removed 5 bases at V and 5 bases at J, with 12 bases between. Germline CDR1 reads MDHEN; CDR2 reads SYDVKM. The CDR3 extends over 14 amino acids. For the CDR3, the DNA is TGTGCCAGCAGTACCGGGTTATTAAATGAAAAACTGTTTTTT. This encodes CASSTGLLNEKLFF.

This clone appeared once. The V gene is TRBV5-4, the J gene TRBJ2-1; TRBD1 matches at 9 bases. The CDR3 spans 15 residues. CDR1 is SGHNT, CDR2 YYREEE, per germline (reference sequence). The trim removed 0 bases at V and 9 bases at J, leaving 7 bases unmatched. CDR3 DNA sequence: TGTGCCAGCAGCTTGGATGGGACAGGGCGTAGTGAGCAGTTCTTC. Translated: CASSLDGTGRSEQFF.

This rearrangement joins TRBV2 to TRBJ2-1; TRBD1 matches 7 bases. The CDR3 is 15 amino acids. The junction had 12 bases not matched to a gene; V was cut back by 6 bases and J by 7 bases. Germline V gene sequence: CDR1 SNHLY, CDR2 FYNNEI. The CDR3 protein is CASRRLEQGRNEQFF. The CDR3 DNA reads as TGTGCCAGCAGAAGACTGGAACAGGGGCGGAATGAGCAGTTCTTC.

A few counts support this clone. V usage is TRBV18 and J usage is TRBJ1-3; D is uncertain. V shed 0 bases and J shed 4 bases, with 13 bases lying between them. CDR3 length: 16 residues. The germline gives CDR1 KGHSH, CDR2 LQKENI. CDR3 protein: CASSPPGTESGNTIYF. For the CDR3, the DNA is TGTGCCAGCTCACCACCGGGCACAGAGTCGGGAAACACCATATATTTT.

This sequence joins TRBV5-1 and TRBJ2-5; 8 bases agree with TRBD1. CDR3 length: 14 residues. The junction had 7 bases not matched to a gene; V was cut back by 4 bases and J by 5 bases. Germline assignment: CDR1 SGHRS and CDR2 YFSETQ. CDR3 amino acids: CASSAITGGETQYF. The CDR3 coding sequence is TGCGCCAGCAGCGCCATAACAGGGGGGGAGACCCAGTACTTC.

The chain has TRBV18 and TRBJ2-5, with TRBD1 as a possible D gene (6 bases). Trimming shortened V by 6 bases and J by 3 bases, and 11 bases separated the two germline ends. CDR3 length: 13 residues. Germline V gives CDR1 KGHSH, CDR2 LQKENI. The CDR3 nucleotides read TGTGCCAGCTCCAACAACAGGGAAGAGACCCAGTACTTC. Its protein is CASSNNREETQYF.

This clone occurred a few times. V is TRBV27 and J is TRBJ1-2, with D tentatively TRBD1 (6 bases). The CDR3 covers 15 residues. The germline V and J ends were trimmed by 3 bases and 5 bases, with 16 bases remaining between them. Germline CDR1 and CDR2: MNHEY and SMNVEV (reference sequence). In DNA, the CDR3 is TGTGCCAGCAGTTTCACAGGGAACTCCTGGTATGGCTACACCTTC. Its protein is CASSFTGNSWYGYTF.

The rearrangement links TRBV15 to TRBJ1-4; D is perhaps TRBD1 (5 bases). Germline V gene sequence: CDR1 LNHNV, CDR2 YYDKDF (reference sequence). The CDR3 is 13 amino acids. V lost 6 bases to trimming and J lost 7 bases, with 12 bases between them. The CDR3 protein is CATRVQGLEKLFF. The CDR3 DNA follows: TGTGCCACCAGGGTGCAGGGTCTTGAAAAACTGTTTTTT.

V usage is TRBV19 and J usage is TRBJ1-6; the match to TRBD1 covers 10 bases. In germline, CDR1 is LNHDA, CDR2 SQIVND (reference sequence). CDR3 size: 14 residues. With 5 bases clipped from V and 7 bases from J, the junction kept 2 bases outside the gene matches. The CDR3 sequence: CASSLGQGNSPLHF. The CDR3 nucleotides are TGTGCCAGTAGTCTGGGACAGGGGAATTCACCCCTCCACTTT.

This clone has just a few counts. The genes are TRBV13 and TRBJ2-7, with D possibly being TRBD2 (5 bases). Per germline, CDR1 PRHDT and CDR2 FYEKMQ (reference sequence). This CDR3 is 15 amino acids long. V lost 2 bases and J lost 6, with 17 bases in between. This chain's CDR3 is CASSLFRVLRGEQYF. In DNA, the CDR3 is TGTGCCAGCAGCTTATTCCGGGTCCTTCGGGGCGAGCAGTACTTC. The entire variable domain, with the rest obtained from reference TRBV13 and TRBJ2-7, is as follows: AAGVIQSPRHLIKEKRETATLKCYPIPRHDTVYWYQQGPGQDPQFLISFYEKMQSDKGSIPDRFSAQQFSDYHSELNMSSLELGDSALYFCASSLFRVLRGEQYFGPGTRLTVT.

The rearrangement links TRBV7-2 to TRBJ2-4; maybe TRBD1 (5 bases). The CDR3 length is 13 residues. V lost 4 bases and J 3 bases, leaving 7 bases between the germline ends. Germline loops: CDR1 SGHTA, CDR2 FQGNSA. CDR3 nucleotide sequence: TGTGCCAGCAGCTCAGGGTACAAAAACATTCAGTACTTC. It codes for CASSSGYKNIQYF.

This chain joins TRBV6-1 and TRBJ2-1, with 8 positions matching TRBD2. This CDR3 region has 22 residues. Germline CDR1 reads MNHNS; CDR2 reads SASEGT. J was trimmed by 10 bases and V by 2 bases; bases with no gene match: 31. DNA of the CDR3: TGTGCCAGCAGTGAAAGGGCGGGGGGCAGCGCCCCTTTTTTTACGCCAACGGGGGAGCAGTTCTTC. Protein sequence: CASSERAGGSAPFFTPTGEQFF.

V is TRBV6-5 and J is TRBJ2-5; D is perhaps TRBD1 (6 bases). The DNA end is more similar to TRBJ2-7, so the J call may be wrong. Germline CDR1 and CDR2: MNHEY and SVGAGI. This CDR3 has 14 amino acids. CDR3 residues: CASSYSQGLYEQYF. The DNA of the CDR3 is TGTGCCAGCAGTTACTCCCAGGGGCTTTACGAGCAGTACTTC.

This clone was recorded once. V gene TRBV28 combines with J gene TRBJ1-1; tentatively, D is TRBD1 (6 bases). Germline lookup yields CDR1 MDHEN and CDR2 SYDVKM. The germline V and J ends were trimmed by 0 bases and 6 bases, with 20 bases remaining between them. The CDR3 is 17 amino acids. The CDR3 region is CASSLWGSGGRSAEAFF. The CDR3 bases are TGTGCCAGCAGTTTATGGGGTTCGGGGGGCCGAAGCGCTGAAGCTTTCTTT. The full variable domain, in which reference TRBV28 and TRBJ1-1 provide the parts outside the CDR3, is DVKVTQSSRYLVKRTGEKVFLECVQDMDHENMFWYRQDPGLGLRLIYFSYDVKMKEKGDIPEGYSVSREKKERFSLILESASTNQTSMYLCASSLWGSGGRSAEAFFGQGTRLTVV.